These T cell receptor beta chains were read from a single sample in a study of ipilimumab plus nivolumab after autologous stem cell transplantation. Repertoires were generated with immunoSEQ multiplex PCR, while TCRdb's copy carries only in-frame clones and drops some. In the table there are about 17,000 clones, 65% to 85% of which are singletons. The sample was PBMCs, taken in a trial of ipilimumab plus nivolumab as post-transplant consolidation. These receptor sequences come from a male donor with diffuse large B-cell lymphoma. CDR3s include the opening cysteine and the closing phenylalanine or tryptophan. Each record gives: D gene, V gene, clone size, J gene, CDR3 protein, CDR3 DNA. D genes are given only for firm matches. The size field is filled for only some rows; it gives once, few, many or a size class.

>NA|TRBV7-9|medium-sized|TRBJ2-7
CASSFGHYEQYF
TGTGCCAGCAGCTTTGGCCACTACGAGCAGTACTTC
>NA|TRBV18|NA|TRBJ2-1
CASSTRDNEQFF
TGTGCCAGCTCGACGAGGGATAATGAGCAGTTCTTC
>NA|TRBV19|once|TRBJ1-1
CARDAGFVKNTEAFF
TGTGCCAGAGACGCAGGGTTTGTTAAGAACACTGAAGCTTTCTTT
>TRBD1|TRBV7-2|NA|TRBJ1-1
CASSLATGGYTEAFF
TGTGCCAGCAGCTTAGCTACAGGGGGGTACACTGAAGCTTTCTTT
>NA|TRBV4-2|NA|TRBJ2-2
CASSQAGGPGELFF
TGTGCCAGCAGCCAAGCCGGGGGCCCCGGGGAGCTGTTTTTT
>NA|TRBV18|NA|TRBJ2-5
CASSRRGEETQYF
TGTGCCAGCTCCCGCCGTGGGGAAGAGACCCAGTACTTC
>NA|TRBV19|NA|TRBJ2-3
CASSSRTRDSGDTQYF
TGTGCCAGTTCTTCGCGCACCCGGGACTCCGGAGATACGCAGTATTTT
>NA|TRBV27|NA|TRBJ2-1
CASSLSDWFGEQFF
TGTGCCAGCAGTTTATCCGACTGGTTCGGTGAGCAGTTCTTC
>TRBD2|TRBV28|NA|TRBJ2-1
CASSSLTSGVGVDNEQFF
TGTGCCAGCAGTTCCCTGACTAGCGGAGTCGGGGTCGACAATGAGCAGTTCTTC
>TRBD2|TRBV4-1|NA|TRBJ2-3
CASSQEASGGTDTQYF
TGCGCCAGCAGCCAAGAGGCGAGCGGGGGCACAGATACGCAGTATTTT
>TRBD1|TRBV27|few|TRBJ1-4
CASSKQGGEKLFF
TGTGCCAGCAGTAAGCAGGGGGGCGAAAAACTGTTTTTT
>NA|TRBV2|NA|TRBJ1-2
CASSEAHNYGYTF
TGTGCCAGCAGTGAAGCGCATAACTATGGCTACACCTTC
>NA|TRBV5-8|NA|TRBJ2-1
CASSSSGRLGNEQFF
TGTGCCAGCAGCTCGTCTGGCCGCCTCGGGAATGAGCAGTTCTTC
>NA|TRBV11-2|NA|TRBJ2-5
CASSFRSAQETQYF
TGTGCCAGCAGCTTTAGGAGTGCACAAGAGACCCAGTACTTC
>NA|TRBV9|few|TRBJ1-1
CASSETANTEAFF
TGTGCCAGCAGCGAGACAGCGAACACTGAAGCTTTCTTT
>NA|TRBV7-7|NA|TRBJ1-1
CASSLRAGRNTEAFF
TGTGCCAGCAGCTTACGGGCAGGGAGGAACACTGAAGCTTTCTTT
>NA|TRBV6-1|NA|TRBJ2-2
CAALKGGGLPGELFF
TGTGCCGCTCTTAAGGGAGGGGGCCTGCCCGGGGAGCTGTTTTTT
>NA|TRBV5-1|medium-sized|TRBJ2-7
CASSFGGEQYF
TGCGCCAGCAGCTTCGGGGGAGAGCAGTACTTC
>NA|TRBV18|NA|TRBJ2-3
CASSPPGRGTDTQYF
TGTGCCAGCTCACCACCCGGCCGGGGCACAGATACGCAGTATTTT
>NA|TRBV5-6|NA|TRBJ2-2
CASSLVGHGELFF
TGTGCCAGCAGCTTGGTCGGCCACGGGGAGCTGTTTTTT
>NA|TRBV21-1|NA|TRBJ2-2
CASSKNLRDSHYTGELFF
TGTGCCAGCAGCAAAAATTTGCGGGACTCCCATTACACCGGGGAGCTGTTTTTT
>TRBD2|TRBV6-5|NA|TRBJ2-7
CASSTTSGPYEQYF
TGTGCCAGCAGCACAACTAGCGGACCCTACGAGCAGTACTTC
>NA|TRBV4-2|NA|TRBJ1-1
CASSQDWGRRTEAFF
TGTGCCAGCAGCCAAGATTGGGGGCGACGAACTGAAGCTTTCTTT
>NA|TRBV7-2|once|TRBJ1-1
CASSLEALDTEAFF
TGTGCCAGCAGCTTAGAGGCCTTGGACACTGAAGCTTTCTTT
>NA|TRBV5-1|NA|TRBJ2-5
CASSLAQKQETQYF
TGCGCCAGCAGCTTGGCGCAGAAACAAGAGACCCAGTACTTC
>NA|TRBV9|NA|TRBJ1-3
CASSVVESNTIYF
TGTGCCAGCAGCGTAGTGGAGTCGAACACCATATATTTT
>NA|TRBV7-8|NA|TRBJ2-5
CASSLGLRETQYF
TGTGCCAGCAGCTTAGGACTACGAGAGACCCAGTACTTC
>NA|TRBV5-4|NA|TRBJ1-2
CASSLERGPDGYTF
TGTGCCAGCAGCTTAGAGCGGGGCCCGGATGGCTACACCTTC
>TRBD1|TRBV5-6|NA|TRBJ2-1
CASSSRDRGRNEQFF
TGTGCCAGCAGCTCCCGGGACAGGGGACGCAATGAGCAGTTCTTC
>TRBD2|TRBV5-6|NA|TRBJ2-5
CASSQIAGVEETQYF
TGTGCCAGCAGCCAGATAGCGGGAGTGGAAGAGACCCAGTACTTC
>NA|TRBV9|NA|TRBJ1-1
CASSGPRAEAFF
TGTGCCAGCAGCGGGCCGAGGGCTGAAGCTTTCTTT
>TRBD2|TRBV29-1|NA|TRBJ2-1
CSVEVLAGTYNEQFF
TGCAGCGTTGAAGTCCTAGCGGGGACCTACAATGAGCAGTTCTTC
>NA|TRBV7-8|NA|TRBJ1-2
CASSLSRYYGYTF
TGTGCCAGCAGCTTATCCCGGTACTATGGCTACACCTTC
>TRBD1|TRBV5-5|NA|TRBJ1-2
CASSRRDRVWDGYTF
TGTGCCAGCAGCCGGAGGGACAGGGTATGGGATGGCTACACCTTC
>TRBD2|TRBV9|NA|TRBJ2-1
CASSLRLAEYNEQFF
TGTGCCAGCAGCCTACGACTAGCGGAATACAATGAGCAGTTCTTC
>NA|TRBV7-2|NA|TRBJ2-1
CASSLSQVEQFF
TGTGCCAGCAGCTTATCCCAGGTGGAGCAGTTCTTC
>TRBD1|TRBV10-2|NA|TRBJ2-5
CASSEWGQGETQYF
TGCGCCAGCAGTGAGTGGGGACAGGGGGAGACCCAGTACTTC
>NA|TRBV9|NA|TRBJ1-1
CASSSSQGRTEAFF
TGTGCCAGCAGCTCATCCCAGGGACGCACTGAAGCTTTCTTT
>TRBD2|TRBV18|NA|TRBJ2-7
CASSPPGLAGEDYEQYF
TGTGCCAGCTCACCACCGGGACTAGCGGGGGAGGACTACGAGCAGTACTTC
>NA|TRBV7-3|NA|TRBJ2-1
CASSLWGSGNNEQFF
TGTGCCAGCAGCTTATGGGGTAGCGGAAACAATGAGCAGTTCTTC
>NA|TRBV25-1|NA|TRBJ1-3
CASSEALHGGNTIYF
TGTGCCAGCAGTGAGGCTCTTCACGGTGGAAACACCATATATTTT
>TRBD2|TRBV7-3|NA|TRBJ2-2
CASSLGPAGAGELFF
TGTGCCAGCAGCTTAGGGCCGGCGGGGGCCGGGGAGCTGTTTTTT